These 25 T cell receptor beta chains originate from one sample sequenced in a study of blood T cell repertoires in COVID-19. Profiled with immunoSEQ multiplex PCR; TCRdb holds only in-frame clones, not every one. This sample has hundreds of thousands of clones, with 85% to 90% found just once. Sequencing was carried out using PBMCs or T cells enriched from blood (not recorded which). The origin of the receptors is a man between 40 and 49 years old who had recovered from COVID-19.

The CDR3 protein is CASSYREGEKLFF. CDR3 in DNA: TGTGCCAGCAGTTACAGGGAGGGGGAAAAACTGTTTTTT. This sequence joins TRBV6-6 and TRBJ1-4; D possibly corresponds to TRBD1 (5 bases). V was clipped by 2 bases and J by 8 bases, with 9 bases between them. The CDR3 totals 13 residues. Germline V gene lookup returns CDR1 MNHNY and CDR2 SVGAGI (reference sequence).

The rearrangement links TRBV12-3 or TRBV12-4 to TRBJ2-7; D is uncertain. V shed 2 bases and J shed 2 bases, with 7 bases lying between them. There are 13 residues in the CDR3. The CDR3 sequence is CASSLSSAYEQYF. Here the CDR3 DNA reads TGTGCCAGCAGTTTATCTTCAGCCTACGAGCAGTACTTC.

The rearrangement uses TRBV5-1 and TRBJ2-5; a possible D gene is TRBD2 (5 bases). The CDR3 totals 15 residues. Trimming cost V 0 bases and J 7 bases, with 16 bases left between them. Looked up from germline, CDR1 is SGHRS and CDR2 is YFSETQ. As DNA, the CDR3 is TGCGCCAGCAGCTTGGAGGCGGGTCCCTCGGGGACCCAGTACTTC. This sequence encodes CASSLEAGPSGTQYF.

The rearrangement links TRBV15 to TRBJ2-5; 7 nucleotides match TRBD1. V lost 0 bases and J lost 4; bases outside the gene matches: 14. The CDR3 covers 18 residues. Germline V gene data show CDR1 as LNHNV and CDR2 as YYDKDF (reference sequence). CDR3 residues: CATSRDRLINRDRETQYF. Written as DNA, the CDR3 is TGTGCCACCAGCAGAGATCGATTGATTAACAGGGACAGAGAGACCCAGTACTTC.

The rearrangement links TRBV2 to TRBJ1-2; 7 nucleotides line up with TRBD1. Germline V gene data show CDR1 as SNHLY and CDR2 as FYNNEI. CDR3 length: 15 amino acids. V lost 6 bases to trimming and J lost 4 bases; unmatched junction nucleotides: 11. The CDR3 region is CASRARADRVYGYTF. The CDR3 DNA follows: TGTGCCAGCAGAGCCCGAGCAGACAGGGTCTATGGCTACACCTTC.

J is TRBJ2-3 and V is TRBV7-9, with 10 bases matching TRBD2. The V gene end was trimmed by 5 bases and the J gene end by 0 bases; junction bases not matched to a gene: 5. The CDR3 is 16 amino acids. Germline CDR1 SEHNR, CDR2 FQNEAQ (reference sequence). CDR3 sequence (DNA): TGTGCCAGCAGCCGGACTAGCGGAGCCAGCACAGATACGCAGTATTTT. Protein sequence: CASSRTSGASTDTQYF.

The chain recombines TRBV30 with TRBJ2-2; D gene ambiguous. V gave up 3 bases and J gave up 6 bases, with 11 bases separating them. Germline CDR1 and CDR2: GTSNPN and SVGIG (reference sequence). The length of the CDR3 is 13 residues. In DNA form, the CDR3 reads TGTGCCTGGAGCGTAGACATTGCCGGGGAGCTGTTTTTT. Protein: CAWSVDIAGELFF. Based on the CDR3 plus reference TRBV30 and TRBJ2-2, the full variable domain is SQTIHQWPATLVQPVGSPLSLECTVEGTSNPNLYWYRQAAGRGLQLLFYSVGIGQISSEVPQNLSASRPQDRQFILSSKKLLLSDSGFYLCAWSVDIAGELFFGEGSRLTVL.

This clone turned up a few times. The V gene is TRBV7-2, the J gene TRBJ1-4; TRBD1 aligns across 8 bases. V gave up 1 base and J gave up 7 bases; unmatched junction bases: 5. Per germline, CDR1 SGHTA and CDR2 FQGNSA. The CDR3 spans 15 residues. The CDR3 nucleotides read TGTGCCAGCAGCTTAGGAACAGGGGGAGGTGAAAAACTGTTTTTT. This gives the protein CASSLGTGGGEKLFF.

The chain joins TRBV4-1 to TRBJ2-2; 8 bases map to TRBD2. J was trimmed by 3 bases and V by 6 bases; bases with no gene match: 9. Germline V gene sequence: CDR1 MGHRA, CDR2 YSYEKL. CDR3 length: 16 residues. CDR3 protein: CASSHKTGGDTGELFF. In nucleotides, the CDR3 is TGCGCCAGCAGTCACAAAACGGGGGGGGACACCGGGGAGCTGTTTTTT.

The rearrangement uses TRBV9 and TRBJ2-2; 9 nucleotides match TRBD2. CDR1 SGDLS and CDR2 YYNGEE come from the germline V gene. The trim removed 4 bases at V and 1 base at J, leaving 2 bases unmatched. The CDR3 totals 15 residues. In nucleotides, the CDR3 is TGTGCCAGCAGCTTGCGGGGGGGGAACACCGGGGAGCTGTTTTTT. Protein sequence: CASSLRGGNTGELFF.

The V call is TRBV27, the J call TRBJ2-1, with 13 bases identical to TRBD2. CDR1 and CDR2 from the germline V gene are MNHEY and SMNVEV (reference sequence). This CDR3 has 18 amino acids. Trimming removed 8 bases from V and 6 bases from J; junction bases left unmatched: 16. CDR3 residues: CASGGGLAGRGPFNEQFF. CDR3 bases: TGTGCCAGCGGCGGGGGACTAGCGGGAAGGGGCCCCTTCAATGAGCAGTTCTTC.

The chain carries TRBV2 and TRBJ2-2; 12 bases align to TRBD1. Trimming took 9 bases from V and 5 from J; bases not matched to a gene: 7. This CDR3 has 15 amino acids. Per germline, CDR1 SNHLY and CDR2 FYNNEI. The CDR3, as DNA: TGTGCCAGAGACCGGGGACAGGGGGCGACCGGGGAGCTGTTTTTT. Protein product: CARDRGQGATGELFF.

This chain uses TRBV2 with TRBJ1-1; D is undetermined. Germline loops: CDR1 SNHLY, CDR2 FYNNEI. The CDR3 has 14 residues. The ends were cut back, 7 bases at V and 1 base at J, with 13 bases in the middle. The CDR3 region has the DNA TGTGCCAGCATACGGCAGGCAGGGAACACTGAAGCTTTCTTT. It yields the protein CASIRQAGNTEAFF.

The V and J genes are TRBV6-1 and TRBJ2-3; 10 nucleotides line up with TRBD1. V lost 4 bases, J lost 6 bases, and 7 bases stayed unmatched. This CDR3 region has 15 residues. Germline V gene data show CDR1 as MNHNS and CDR2 as SASEGT. CDR3 amino acids: CASSAGTGVSDTQYF. CDR3 nucleotide sequence: TGTGCCAGCAGTGCCGGGACAGGGGTTTCGGATACGCAGTATTTT.

The chain joins TRBV18 to TRBJ2-3; 9 bases match TRBD1. This CDR3 region has 16 residues. Trimming took 4 bases from V and 1 from J; bases not matched to a gene: 6. Germline V gene data show CDR1 as KGHSH and CDR2 as LQKENI. The CDR3 region has the DNA TGTGCCAGCTCACTCAGCGGGGACAGGGGCACAGATACGCAGTATTTT. As protein: CASSLSGDRGTDTQYF.

This rearrangement joins TRBV2 to TRBJ1-1; D possibly corresponds to TRBD1 (6 bases). V was cut by 7 bases and J by 1 base, with 10 bases left in between. Germline V lookup: CDR1 SNHLY, CDR2 FYNNEI. CDR3 length equals 13 residues. CDR3 region: CASNLQGNTEAFF. The CDR3 nucleotides are TGTGCCAGCAACTTACAGGGGAACACTGAAGCTTTCTTT. Based on the CDR3 plus reference TRBV2 and TRBJ1-1, the full variable domain is EPEVTQTPSHQVTQMGQEVILRCVPISNHLYFYWYRQILGQKVEFLVSFYNNEISEKSEIFDDQFSVERPDGSNFTLKIRSTKLEDSAMYFCASNLQGNTEAFFGQGTRLTVV.

V gene TRBV28 combines with J gene TRBJ1-2, with D tentatively TRBD1 (6 bases). The V end was cut by 7 bases, the J end by 2 bases, with 11 bases between. Germline values: CDR1 MDHEN, CDR2 SYDVKM. This CDR3 comprises 13 residues. The CDR3 is CASMRGQNYGYTF. CDR3 sequence (DNA): TGTGCCAGCATGCGCGGACAGAACTATGGCTACACCTTC.

The V gene is TRBV7-8, the J gene TRBJ2-3; D possibly corresponds to TRBD1 (7 bases). This CDR3 region has 16 residues. Germline V gene lookup returns CDR1 SGHVS and CDR2 FQNEAQ. Between the trimmed V and J ends, which lost 1 base and 4 bases, there was a span of 15 bases. CDR3 amino acids: CASSLEGGGNSDTQYF. The CDR3 nucleotides are TGTGCCAGCAGCTTAGAAGGAGGGGGCAATTCAGATACGCAGTATTTT.

The V call is TRBV5-8, the J call TRBJ2-3; D not resolved. Trimming took off 0 bases at V and 8 bases at J, with 10 bases between the two ends. Germline V gives CDR1 SGHTS, CDR2 YDEGEE. This CDR3 has 13 residues. This CDR3 is CASSLGPPGTQYF. CDR3 DNA: TGTGCCAGCAGCTTGGGGCCTCCTGGTACGCAGTATTTT.

This chain joins TRBV7-2 and TRBJ1-5; TRBD1 matches at 11 bases. V dropped 1 base and J dropped 4; count of bases not matched to a gene: 3. The germline gives CDR1 SGHTA, CDR2 FQGNSA. The length of the CDR3 is 16 residues. The CDR3 is CASSLGGQGGNQPQHF. As DNA, the CDR3 is TGTGCCAGCAGCTTAGGGGGACAGGGGGGAAATCAGCCCCAGCATTTT.

Written as DNA, the CDR3 is TGTGCCAGCAGTGCCACTACTTACAATGAGCAGTTCTTC. It encodes CASSATTYNEQFF. The V call is TRBV27, the J call TRBJ2-1; D is unresolved. Germline assignment: CDR1 MNHEY and CDR2 SMNVEV (reference sequence). This CDR3 spans 13 amino acids. The V end was cut by 5 bases, the J end by 4 bases, with 9 bases between.

The gene calls are TRBV5-4 and TRBJ2-2; D is perhaps TRBD1 (5 bases). V lost 0 bases and J lost 4, with 7 bases in between. Germline assignment: CDR1 SGHNT and CDR2 YYREEE (reference sequence). The CDR3 runs 14 residues. The CDR3 loop is CASSLEQATGELFF. CDR3 coding DNA: TGTGCCAGCAGCTTGGAACAGGCCACCGGGGAGCTGTTTTTT.

This chain links TRBV21-1 with TRBJ2-3; the table's D call TRBD2 went unverified against the DNA. TRBV21-1 is a pseudogene segment. The CDR3 has 16 residues. CDR3 in amino acids: CASSTKTGRCTDTQYF. DNA for the CDR3: TGTGCCAGCAGCACTAAAACGGGGAGGTGCACAGATACGCAGTATTTT.

The V and J genes are TRBV19 and TRBJ1-1; weak D call: TRBD1 (6 bases). The CDR3 has 15 residues. Trimming took 5 bases from V and 6 from J, leaving 19 bases between them. CDR1 and CDR2 from the germline V gene are LNHDA and SQIVND (reference sequence). The CDR3 here is CASSFIGTWVAEAFF. DNA for the CDR3: TGTGCCAGTAGTTTCATCGGGACATGGGTAGCTGAAGCTTTCTTT.

This rearrangement joins TRBV18 to TRBJ2-3; 9 nucleotides line up with TRBD1. The CDR3 sequence is 16 residues long. Trimming took 2 bases from V and 2 from J; bases not matched to a gene: 5. CDR1 is KGHSH and CDR2 is LQKENI in the germline V gene. The CDR3 DNA is TGTGCCAGCTCACCAGCCGGGACAGGGATCACAGATACGCAGTATTTT. Its protein is CASSPAGTGITDTQYF.